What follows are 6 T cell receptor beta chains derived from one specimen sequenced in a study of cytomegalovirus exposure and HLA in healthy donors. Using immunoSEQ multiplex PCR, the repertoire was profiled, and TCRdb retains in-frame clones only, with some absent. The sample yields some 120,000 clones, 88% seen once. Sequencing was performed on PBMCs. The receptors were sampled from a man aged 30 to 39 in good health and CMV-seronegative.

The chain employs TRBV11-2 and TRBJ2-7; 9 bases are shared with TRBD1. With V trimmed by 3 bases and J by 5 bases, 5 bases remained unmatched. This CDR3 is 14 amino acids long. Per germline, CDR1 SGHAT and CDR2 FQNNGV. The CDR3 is CASSFYDRGNEQYF. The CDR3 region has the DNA TGTGCCAGCAGCTTTTACGACAGGGGGAACGAGCAGTACTTC. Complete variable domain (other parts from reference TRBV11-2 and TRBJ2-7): EAGVAQSPRYKIIEKRQSVAFWCNPISGHATLYWYQQILGQGPKLLIQFQNNGVVDDSQLPKDRFSAERLKGVDSTLKIQPAKLEDSAVYLCASSFYDRGNEQYFGPGTRLTVT.

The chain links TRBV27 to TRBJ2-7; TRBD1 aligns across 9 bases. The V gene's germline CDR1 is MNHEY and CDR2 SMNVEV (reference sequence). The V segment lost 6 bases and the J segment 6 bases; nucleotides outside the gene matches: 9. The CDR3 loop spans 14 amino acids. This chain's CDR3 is CASRGQGRNGEQYF. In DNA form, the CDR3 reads TGTGCCAGCAGAGGACAGGGGAGGAACGGCGAGCAGTACTTC.

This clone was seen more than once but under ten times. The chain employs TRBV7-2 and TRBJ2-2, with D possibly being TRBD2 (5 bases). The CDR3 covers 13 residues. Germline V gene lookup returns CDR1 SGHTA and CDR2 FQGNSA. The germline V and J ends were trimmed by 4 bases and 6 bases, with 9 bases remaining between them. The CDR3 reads CASSSTRPGELFF. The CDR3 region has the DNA TGTGCCAGCAGCTCCACTAGACCCGGGGAGCTGTTTTTT.

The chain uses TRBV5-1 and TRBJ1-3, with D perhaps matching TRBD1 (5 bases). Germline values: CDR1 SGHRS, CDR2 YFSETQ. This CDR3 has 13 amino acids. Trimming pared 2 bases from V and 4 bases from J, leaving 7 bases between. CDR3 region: CASSLNRGNTIYF. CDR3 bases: TGCGCCAGCAGCTTAAACAGGGGAAACACCATATATTTT.

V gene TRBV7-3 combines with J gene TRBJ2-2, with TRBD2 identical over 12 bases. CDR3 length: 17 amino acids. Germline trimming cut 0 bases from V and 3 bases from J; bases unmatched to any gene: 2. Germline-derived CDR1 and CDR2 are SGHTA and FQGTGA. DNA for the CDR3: TGTGCCAGCAGCTTAACTCGACTAGCGGGGGACACCGGGGAGCTGTTTTTT. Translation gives CASSLTRLAGDTGELFF.

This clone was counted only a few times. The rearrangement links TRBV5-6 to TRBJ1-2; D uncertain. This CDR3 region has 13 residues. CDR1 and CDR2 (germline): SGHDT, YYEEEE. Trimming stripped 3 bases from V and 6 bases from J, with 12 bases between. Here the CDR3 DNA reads TGTGCCAGCAGCTGGAGAGGGAAGCATGGCTACACCTTC. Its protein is CASSWRGKHGYTF.